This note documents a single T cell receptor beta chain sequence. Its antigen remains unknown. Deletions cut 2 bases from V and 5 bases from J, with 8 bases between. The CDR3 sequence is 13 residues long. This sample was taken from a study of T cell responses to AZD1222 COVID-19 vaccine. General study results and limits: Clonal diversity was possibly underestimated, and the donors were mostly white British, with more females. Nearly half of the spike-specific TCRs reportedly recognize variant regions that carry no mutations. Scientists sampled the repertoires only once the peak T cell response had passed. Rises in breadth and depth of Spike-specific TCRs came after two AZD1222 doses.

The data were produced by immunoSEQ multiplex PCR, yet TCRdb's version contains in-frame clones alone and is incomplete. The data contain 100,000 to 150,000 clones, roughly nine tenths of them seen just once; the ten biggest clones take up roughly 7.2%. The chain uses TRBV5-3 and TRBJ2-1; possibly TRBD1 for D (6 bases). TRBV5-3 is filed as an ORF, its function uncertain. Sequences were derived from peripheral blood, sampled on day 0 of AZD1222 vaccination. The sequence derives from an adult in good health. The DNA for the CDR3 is TGTGCCAGAAGCTTCAGACAGGACAATGAGCAGTTCTTC. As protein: CARSFRQDNEQFF.